One and the same sample provided the 13 T cell receptor beta chains below, sequenced in a study of blood T cell dynamics during melanoma immunotherapy. The time point: week 3, after first cycle of checkpoint inhibitor. The data were produced by immunoSEQ multiplex PCR, yet TCRdb's version contains in-frame clones alone and is incomplete. The sample includes some 12,000 clones, 70% to 90% of them seen just once. The source was blood, collected from a patient treated with checkpoint blockade. The receptors originated from a human donor with melanoma.

The chain carries TRBV5-5 and TRBJ2-2, with D tentatively TRBD1 (5 bases). The CDR3 is made up of 15 amino acids. The germline V and J ends were trimmed by 7 bases and 0 bases, with 13 bases remaining between them. Looked up from germline, CDR1 is SGHKS and CDR2 is YYEKEE (reference sequence). The CDR3 nucleotides read TGTGCCAGCTCCAGACAGTTCGCGAACACCGGGGAGCTGTTTTTT. This translates into CASSRQFANTGELFF.

The V and J genes are TRBV7-6 and TRBJ2-5, with D perhaps being TRBD1 or TRBD2 (6 bases each). V was clipped by 1 base and J by 5 bases, with 11 bases between them. Germline loops: CDR1 SGHVS, CDR2 FNYEAQ. The CDR3 is made up of 14 amino acids. CDR3 bases: TGTGCCAGCAGCTTAGGGGGGGCCGGGGAGACCCAGTACTTC. This gives the protein CASSLGGAGETQYF.

The chain recombines TRBV29-1 with TRBJ1-2; D gene uncertain. The germline V and J ends were trimmed by 5 bases and 4 bases, with 14 bases remaining between them. Germline assignment: CDR1 SQVTM and CDR2 ANQGSEA. The CDR3 has 13 amino acids. The CDR3 loop reads CSVSPSPGYGYTF. CDR3 DNA: TGCAGCGTTTCCCCCAGTCCGGGCTATGGCTACACCTTC.

J is TRBJ2-1 and V is TRBV13, with 13 positions matching TRBD2. The CDR3 has 18 amino acids. Germline V gives CDR1 PRHDT, CDR2 FYEKMQ (reference sequence). Unmatched junction bases numbered 9, after V lost 0 bases and J lost 7 bases. CDR3 protein: CASSLGLLAGGRWNEQFF. CDR3 nucleotide sequence: TGTGCCAGCAGCTTAGGCCTACTAGCGGGGGGGCGGTGGAATGAGCAGTTCTTC.

The J gene is TRBJ2-7, the V gene TRBV6-1; perhaps TRBD2 as D (7 bases). The CDR3 loop spans 15 amino acids. The V end was cut by 7 bases, the J end by 2 bases, with 18 bases between. The germline gives CDR1 MNHNS, CDR2 SASEGT. The CDR3 nucleotides read TGTGCCAGCACCCAACGGGGGGACACTGCCTACGAGCAGTACTTC. Amino acid sequence: CASTQRGDTAYEQYF.

The chain is built from TRBV7-9 and TRBJ1-5; the match to TRBD1 covers 9 bases. The germline V gene encodes CDR1 SEHNR and CDR2 FQNEAQ (reference sequence). The CDR3 length is 15 residues. V trimming: 5 bases; J trimming: 2 bases; junction bases outside the gene matches: 4. The CDR3, as DNA: TGTGCCAGCAGCAGGGACAGGGTGGGCAATCAGCCCCAGCATTTT. Its translation: CASSRDRVGNQPQHF.

This sequence joins TRBV27 and TRBJ2-7, with D possibly being TRBD2 (6 bases). V lost 3 bases to trimming and J lost 6 bases, with 15 bases between them. From germline, CDR1 is MNHEY and CDR2 SMNVEV (reference sequence). The CDR3 covers 14 residues. Here the CDR3 reads CASSFVTSAIEQYF. The CDR3 region has the DNA TGTGCCAGCAGTTTTGTGACTAGTGCTATCGAGCAGTACTTC.

The V call is TRBV2, the J call TRBJ2-7; D is perhaps TRBD2 (6 bases). The germline CDR1 and CDR2 sequences are SNHLY and FYNNEI. The V and J ends lost 5 bases and 7 bases respectively, with 15 bases between them. The CDR3 is 13 amino acids. The CDR3: CASSLLGGREQYF. The CDR3 bases are TGTGCCAGCAGTCTTCTGGGGGGTAGAGAGCAGTACTTC.

The V gene is TRBV5-1, the J gene TRBJ1-2, with 7 bases lining up with TRBD1. V shed 5 bases and J 1 base; nucleotides not matched to a gene: 5. This CDR3 is built from 14 residues. Per the germline V gene, CDR1 is SGHRS and CDR2 is YFSETQ. The CDR3 nucleotides read TGCGCCAGCAGTCCGGACAGGAGTAACTATGGCTACACCTTC. This encodes CASSPDRSNYGYTF.

The chain employs TRBV14 and TRBJ1-6, with 10 nucleotides matching TRBD1. This CDR3 comprises 18 residues. Germline V CDR1 and CDR2: SGHDN, FVKESK. V shed 4 bases, J shed 0 bases, and the junction held 6 bases outside the gene matches. The CDR3 nucleotides are TGTGCCAGCAGCCGCGGGACAGGGGAAAGCTCCTATAATTCACCCCTCCACTTT. Its translation is CASSRGTGESSYNSPLHF. The full variable domain, in which reference TRBV14 and TRBJ1-6 provide the parts outside the CDR3, is EAGVTQFPSHSVIEKGQTVTLRCDPISGHDNLYWYRRVMGKEIKFLLHFVKESKQDESGMPNNRFLAERTGGTYSTLKVQPAELEDSGVYFCASSRGTGESSYNSPLHFGNGTRLTVT.

The rearrangement joins TRBV10-3 to TRBJ2-5; 7 bases match TRBD2. Germline V CDR1 and CDR2: ENHRY, SYGVKD. Unmatched junction bases numbered 4, after V lost 1 base and J lost 2 bases. The CDR3 is 15 amino acids. The CDR3 here is CAISEFGLGQETQYF. The DNA for the CDR3 is TGTGCCATCAGTGAGTTCGGACTAGGTCAAGAGACCCAGTACTTC.

The genes are TRBV4-1 and TRBJ2-2, with TRBD2 matching 12 bases. Germline V gene lookup returns CDR1 MGHRA and CDR2 YSYEKL. The CDR3 has 17 amino acids. The V segment lost 3 bases and the J segment 3 bases; nucleotides outside the gene matches: 5. CDR3 loop: CASSQETSGGYTGELFF. CDR3 bases: TGCGCCAGCAGCCAGGAAACTAGCGGGGGGTACACCGGGGAGCTGTTTTTT.

This clone was picked up one time. This chain uses TRBV11-3 with TRBJ2-5; D ambiguous. This CDR3 contains 13 residues. V was trimmed by 5 bases and J by 1 base, leaving 8 bases between them. Germline V gene data show CDR1 as SGHNT and CDR2 as YENEEA. The chain's CDR3 is CASSPGPQETQYF. The CDR3 DNA reads TGTGCCAGCAGCCCCGGCCCCCAAGAGACCCAGTACTTC. The whole variable domain, filled in from reference TRBV11-3 and TRBJ2-5, reads EAGVVQSPRYKIIEKKQPVAFWCNPISGHNTLYWYLQNLGQGPELLIRYENEEAVDDSQLPKDRFSAERLKGVDSTLKIQPAELGDSAVYLCASSPGPQETQYFGPGTRLLVL.